This entry features one TCR beta chain sequence. The data originate from a study of CD8 T cells in ankylosing spondylitis. Quantitative 5'-RACE with molecular barcodes produced the TCR beta libraries. Each CDR3 protein gets one entry after TCRdb re-called the 5' RACE reads with MiXCR. This sample has approximately 100,000 distinct CDR3 sequences, with under 30% found just once. The receptor was derived from a male donor with ankylosing spondylitis. The material sequenced was synovial fluid, either unsorted or a sorted T cell fraction (not recorded which).

The CDR3 sequence is CASSQGWDTDSVEQYF. As DNA, the CDR3 is TGTGCCAGCAGCCAAGGATGGGACACCGATTCGGTCGAGCAGTACTTC. The J gene is TRBJ2-7, the V gene TRBV14; D is perhaps TRBD1 (6 bases). Germline values: CDR1 SGHDN, CDR2 FVKESK. This CDR3 spans 16 amino acids. Trimming shortened V by 1 base and J by 6 bases, and 19 bases separated the two germline ends. Filled out from reference TRBV14 and TRBJ2-7, the complete variable domain reads EAGVTQFPSHSVIEKGQTVTLRCDPISGHDNLYWYRRVMGKEIKFLLHFVKESKQDESGMPNNRFLAERTGGTYSTLKVQPAELEDSGVYFCASSQGWDTDSVEQYFGPGTRLTVT.